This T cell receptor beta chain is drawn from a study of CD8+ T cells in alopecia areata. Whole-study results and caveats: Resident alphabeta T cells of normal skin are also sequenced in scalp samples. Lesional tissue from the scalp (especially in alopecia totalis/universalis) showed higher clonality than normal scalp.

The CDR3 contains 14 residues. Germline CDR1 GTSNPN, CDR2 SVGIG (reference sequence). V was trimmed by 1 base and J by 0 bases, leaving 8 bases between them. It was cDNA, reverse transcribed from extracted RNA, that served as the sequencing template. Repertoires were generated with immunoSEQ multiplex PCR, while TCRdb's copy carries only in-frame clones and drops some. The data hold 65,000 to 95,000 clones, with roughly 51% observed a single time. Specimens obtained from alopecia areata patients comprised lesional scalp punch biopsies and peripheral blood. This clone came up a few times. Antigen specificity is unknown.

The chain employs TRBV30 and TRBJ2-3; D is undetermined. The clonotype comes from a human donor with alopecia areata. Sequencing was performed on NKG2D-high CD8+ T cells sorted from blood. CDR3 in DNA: TGTGCCTGGAGTGCTAGTGCTAGCACAGATACGCAGTATTTT. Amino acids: CAWSASASTDTQYF.